This T cell receptor (beta chain) was sequenced in a study of shared clonotypes between healthy human individuals. Study conclusions and caveats: Among non-shared clonotypes, generation probabilities were lower than among those shared by all four donors. Of the naive CD4 clonotypes, 4% to 5% were shared across a few donors.

Naive CD8 isolation took CD45RO-negative cells positively selected for CCR7 and excluded terminally differentiated effector memory CD45RA+ cells. Germline loops: CDR1 GTSNPN, CDR2 SVGIG (reference sequence). This CDR3 has 13 residues. V was pared by 0 bases and J by 5 bases, with 10 bases between. Produced via immunoSEQ multiplex PCR; TCRdb's table is partial and in-frame only. The table includes hundreds of thousands of clones, 85% to 95% detected once. A few counts support this clone. Its cognate antigen is unknown. The specimen was naive CD8+ T cells sorted from blood. V usage is TRBV30 and J usage is TRBJ1-1, with no clear D. This receptor was taken from a young woman in good health. CDR3 sequence (DNA): TGTGCCTGGAGTGTTGACGGTGGGACTGAAGCTTTCTTT. Its translation is CAWSVDGGTEAFF. Filled out from reference TRBV30 and TRBJ1-1, the complete variable domain reads SQTIHQWPATLVQPVGSPLSLECTVEGTSNPNLYWYRQAAGRGLQLLFYSVGIGQISSEVPQNLSASRPQDRQFILSSKKLLLSDSGFYLCAWSVDGGTEAFFGQGTRLTVV.